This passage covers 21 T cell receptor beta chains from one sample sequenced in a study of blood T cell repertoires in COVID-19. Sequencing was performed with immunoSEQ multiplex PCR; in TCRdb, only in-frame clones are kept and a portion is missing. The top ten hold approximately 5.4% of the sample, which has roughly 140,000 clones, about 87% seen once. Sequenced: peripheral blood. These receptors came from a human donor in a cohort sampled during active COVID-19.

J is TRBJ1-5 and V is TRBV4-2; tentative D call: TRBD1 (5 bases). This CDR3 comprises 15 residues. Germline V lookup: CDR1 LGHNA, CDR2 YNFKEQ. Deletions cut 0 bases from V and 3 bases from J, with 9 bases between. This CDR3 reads CASSQEEGINQPQHF. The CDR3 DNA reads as TGTGCCAGCAGCCAAGAGGAGGGGATCAATCAGCCCCAGCATTTT.

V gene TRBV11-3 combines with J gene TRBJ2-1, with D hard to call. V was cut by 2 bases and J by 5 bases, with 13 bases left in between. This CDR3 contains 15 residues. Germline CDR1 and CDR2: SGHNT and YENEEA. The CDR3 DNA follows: TGTGCCAGCAGCTTAAACCCATTAGCAAACAATGAGCAGTTCTTC. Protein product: CASSLNPLANNEQFF.

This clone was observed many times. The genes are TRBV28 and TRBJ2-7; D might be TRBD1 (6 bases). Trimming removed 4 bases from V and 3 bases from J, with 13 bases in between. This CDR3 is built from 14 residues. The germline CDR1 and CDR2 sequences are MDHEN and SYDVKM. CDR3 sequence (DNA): TGTGCCAGCAGTTCGACAGGCTTCCGCTACGAGCAGTACTTC. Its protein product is CASSSTGFRYEQYF.

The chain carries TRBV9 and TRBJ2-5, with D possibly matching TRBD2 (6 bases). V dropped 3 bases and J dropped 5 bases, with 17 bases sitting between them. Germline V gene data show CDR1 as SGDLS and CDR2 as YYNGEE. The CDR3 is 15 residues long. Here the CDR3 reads CASSAFGGTGETQYF. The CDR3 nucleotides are TGTGCCAGCAGCGCCTTTGGGGGGACGGGGGAGACCCAGTACTTC.

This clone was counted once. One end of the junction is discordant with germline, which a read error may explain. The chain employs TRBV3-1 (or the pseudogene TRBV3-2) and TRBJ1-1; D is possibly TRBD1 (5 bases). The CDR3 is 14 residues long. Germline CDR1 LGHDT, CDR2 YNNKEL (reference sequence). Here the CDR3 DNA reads TGTGCCAGCGGCCAGCGGGGCACGAACACTGAAGCTTTCTTT. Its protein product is CASGQRGTNTEAFF.

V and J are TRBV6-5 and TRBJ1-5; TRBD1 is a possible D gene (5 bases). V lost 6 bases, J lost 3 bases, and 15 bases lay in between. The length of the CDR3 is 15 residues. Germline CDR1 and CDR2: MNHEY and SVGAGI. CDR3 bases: TGTGCCAGCAGAATTCAGGGTACCTTCAATCAGCCCCAGCATTTT. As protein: CASRIQGTFNQPQHF.

In DNA form, the CDR3 reads TGTGCCAGCAGTCCCAGCGGGAGGGGGACAGATACGCAGTATTTT. It specifies CASSPSGRGTDTQYF. This rearrangement joins TRBV3-1 (or the pseudogene TRBV3-2) to TRBJ2-3; 10 nucleotides agree with TRBD2. V shed 6 bases and J 3 bases; nucleotides not matched to a gene: 6. CDR1 and CDR2 (germline): LGHDT, YNNKEL (reference sequence). This CDR3 has 15 residues.

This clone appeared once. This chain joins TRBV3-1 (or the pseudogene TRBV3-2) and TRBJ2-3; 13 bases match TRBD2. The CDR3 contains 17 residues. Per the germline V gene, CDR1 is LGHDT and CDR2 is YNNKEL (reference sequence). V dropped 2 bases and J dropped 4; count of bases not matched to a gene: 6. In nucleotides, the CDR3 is TGTGCCAGCAGCCAATTCTCTGGACTAGCGGGAGCAGATACGCAGTATTTT. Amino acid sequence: CASSQFSGLAGADTQYF.

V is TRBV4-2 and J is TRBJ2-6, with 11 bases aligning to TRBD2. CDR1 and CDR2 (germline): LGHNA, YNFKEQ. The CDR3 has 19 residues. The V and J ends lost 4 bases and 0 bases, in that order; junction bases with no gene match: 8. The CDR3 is CASSRGLAVEFSGANVLTF. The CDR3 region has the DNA TGTGCCAGCAGCCGGGGACTAGCGGTTGAATTCTCTGGGGCCAACGTCCTGACTTTC.

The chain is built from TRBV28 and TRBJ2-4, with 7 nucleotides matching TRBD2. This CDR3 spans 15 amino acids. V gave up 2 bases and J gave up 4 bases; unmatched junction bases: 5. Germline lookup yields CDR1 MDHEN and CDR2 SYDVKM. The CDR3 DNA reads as TGTGCCAGCAGTTTAATCGGGGGAGGGAAAAACATTCAGTACTTC. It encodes CASSLIGGGKNIQYF. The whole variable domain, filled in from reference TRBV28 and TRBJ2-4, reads DVKVTQSSRYLVKRTGEKVFLECVQDMDHENMFWYRQDPGLGLRLIYFSYDVKMKEKGDIPEGYSVSREKKERFSLILESASTNQTSMYLCASSLIGGGKNIQYFGAGTRLSVL.

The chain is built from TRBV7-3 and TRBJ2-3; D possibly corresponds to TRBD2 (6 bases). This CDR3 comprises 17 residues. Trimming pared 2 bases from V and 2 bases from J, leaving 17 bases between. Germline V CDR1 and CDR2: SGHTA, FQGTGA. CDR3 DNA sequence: TGTGCCAGCAGCTTATTCGGACTAACCTCCTCCACAGATACGCAGTATTTT. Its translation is CASSLFGLTSSTDTQYF.

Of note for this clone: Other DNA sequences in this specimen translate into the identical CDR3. The CDR3 reads CAWSVRGETQYF. In DNA form, the CDR3 reads TGTGCCTGGAGTGTACGGGGAGAGACCCAGTACTTC. The chain uses TRBV30 and TRBJ2-5; a weak D match, TRBD2 (5 bases). The CDR3 consists of 12 residues. V lost 0 bases to trimming and J lost 4 bases, with 6 bases between them. Looked up from germline, CDR1 is GTSNPN and CDR2 is SVGIG (reference sequence).

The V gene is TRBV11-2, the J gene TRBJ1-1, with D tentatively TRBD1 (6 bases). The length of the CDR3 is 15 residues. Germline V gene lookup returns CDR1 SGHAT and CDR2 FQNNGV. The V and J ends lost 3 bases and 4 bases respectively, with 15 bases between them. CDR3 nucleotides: TGTGCCAGCAGCTTGGCCAGGGGCCTGGGCACTGAAGCTTTCTTT. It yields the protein CASSLARGLGTEAFF.

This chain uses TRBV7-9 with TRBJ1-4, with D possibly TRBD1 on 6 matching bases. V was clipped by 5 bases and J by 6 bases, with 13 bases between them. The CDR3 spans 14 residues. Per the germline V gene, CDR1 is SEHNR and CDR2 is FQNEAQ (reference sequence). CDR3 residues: CASSITGIYEKLFF. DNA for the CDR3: TGTGCCAGCAGCATCACAGGGATTTATGAAAAACTGTTTTTT. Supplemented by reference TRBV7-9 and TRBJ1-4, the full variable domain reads DTGVSQNPRHKITKRGQNVTFRCDPISEHNRLYWYRQTLGQGPEFLTYFQNEAQLEKSRLLSDRFSAERPKGSFSTLEIQRTEQGDSAMYLCASSITGIYEKLFFGSGTQLSVL.

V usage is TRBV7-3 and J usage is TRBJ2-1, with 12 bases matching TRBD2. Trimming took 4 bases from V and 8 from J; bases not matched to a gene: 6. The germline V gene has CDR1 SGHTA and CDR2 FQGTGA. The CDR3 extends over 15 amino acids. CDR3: CASSSTSGGPDEQFF. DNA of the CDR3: TGTGCCAGCAGCTCAACTAGCGGGGGGCCCGATGAGCAGTTCTTC.

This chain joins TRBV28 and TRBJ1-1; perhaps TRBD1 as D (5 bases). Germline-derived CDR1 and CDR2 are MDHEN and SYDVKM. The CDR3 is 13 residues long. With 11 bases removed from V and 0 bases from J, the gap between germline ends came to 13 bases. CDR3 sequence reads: CAAGGFMNTEAFF. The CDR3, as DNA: TGTGCCGCCGGGGGTTTCATGAACACTGAAGCTTTCTTT.

In DNA form, the CDR3 reads TGCGCCAGCAGCTTGGTCCAAGGAACTAGCATGAGCTACGAGCAGTACTTC. As protein: CASSLVQGTSMSYEQYF. This rearrangement joins TRBV5-1 to TRBJ2-7, with D perhaps TRBD2 (6 bases). Deletions cut 0 bases from V and 3 bases from J, with 19 bases between. The CDR3 runs to 17 residues. Germline V CDR1 and CDR2: SGHRS, YFSETQ.

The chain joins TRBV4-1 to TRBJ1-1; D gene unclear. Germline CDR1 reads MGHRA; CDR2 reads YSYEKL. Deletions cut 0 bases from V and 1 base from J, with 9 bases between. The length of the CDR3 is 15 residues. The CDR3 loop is CASSQDGDSNTEAFF. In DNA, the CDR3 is TGCGCCAGCAGCCAAGATGGCGACTCGAACACTGAAGCTTTCTTT.

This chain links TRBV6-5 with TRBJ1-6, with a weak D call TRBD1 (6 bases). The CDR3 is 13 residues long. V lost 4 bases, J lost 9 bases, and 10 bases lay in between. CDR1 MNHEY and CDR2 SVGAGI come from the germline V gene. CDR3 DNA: TGTGCCAGCAGTTCCACGGACAGTTCACCCCTCCACTTT. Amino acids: CASSSTDSSPLHF.

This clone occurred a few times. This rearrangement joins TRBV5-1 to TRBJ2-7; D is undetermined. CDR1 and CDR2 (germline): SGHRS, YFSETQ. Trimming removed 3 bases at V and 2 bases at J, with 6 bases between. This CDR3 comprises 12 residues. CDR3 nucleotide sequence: TGCGCCAGCAGCTCAGTGACCTACGAGCAGTACTTC. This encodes CASSSVTYEQYF.

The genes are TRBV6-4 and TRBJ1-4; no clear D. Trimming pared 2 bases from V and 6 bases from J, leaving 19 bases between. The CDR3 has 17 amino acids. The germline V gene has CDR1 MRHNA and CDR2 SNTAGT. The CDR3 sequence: CASSDTSPGESHEKLFF. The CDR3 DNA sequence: TGTGCCAGCAGTGACACTTCACCCGGGGAGTCCCATGAAAAACTGTTTTTT.